This entry lists 18 T cell receptor beta chains sequenced from one sample in a study of regulatory T cells in long-lasting Graves disease. Time point meaning: persistent/refractory GD, antithyroid drugs over 5 years with positive TRAb. PBMC-extracted RNA yielded the TCR library. Arm-PCR of CDR3 regions and iRepertoire HTBI primers were used to build TCR beta libraries. Using its own MiXCR run on the multiplex PCR reads, TCRdb lists one record per CDR3 protein. In the table there are about 290,000 distinct CDR3 sequences, around 23% of which are singletons. The specimen comprised peripheral blood mononuclear cells (PBMCs), sampled when the disease was refractory, from a patient treated with antithyroid drugs. The receptors come from a female donor with Graves disease.

This clonotype was seen a few times. V is TRBV5-1 and J is TRBJ2-3, with D maybe TRBD2 (5 bases). CDR1 and CDR2 from the germline V gene are SGHRS and YFSETQ. Trimming removed 2 bases from V and 0 bases from J, with 7 bases in between. This CDR3 contains 14 residues. The CDR3 coding sequence is TGCGCCAGCAGCTTAGAGGGAAGCACAGATACGCAGTATTTT. Translated: CASSLEGSTDTQYF. The full variable domain, rest sourced from reference TRBV5-1 and TRBJ2-3, is KAGVTQTPRYLIKTRGQQVTLSCSPISGHRSVSWYQQTPGQGLQFLFEYFSETQRNKGNFPGRFSGRQFSNSRSEMNVSTLELGDSALYLCASSLEGSTDTQYFGPGTRLTVL.

The chain couples TRBV20-1 to TRBJ2-1; a possible D gene is TRBD2 (5 bases). This CDR3 comprises 10 residues. Trimming cost V 1 base and J 10 bases, with 5 bases left between them. Germline loops: CDR1 DFQATT, CDR2 SNEGSKA (reference sequence). The CDR3 DNA follows: TGCAGTGCTAGAGGACTAGAGCAGTTCTTC. This gives the protein CSARGLEQFF.

Concerning this clonotype: This may be a read error: a much more frequent sequence differs by one nucleotide. This rearrangement joins TRBV2 to TRBJ2-2; 9 nucleotides line up with TRBD2. Germline CDR1 SNHLY, CDR2 FYNNEI. V trimming: 6 bases; J trimming: 7 bases; junction bases outside the gene matches: 15. The CDR3 covers 17 residues. The CDR3 DNA follows: TGTGCCAGCAGCCCCCGGACTGGCGGGAGGGCCATCGGGGAGCTGTTTTTT. This translates into CASSPRTGGRAIGELFF.

This clonotype came up many times. The chain recombines TRBV2 with TRBJ2-2; D unresolved. In germline, CDR1 is SNHLY, CDR2 FYNNEI. CDR3 length: 14 residues. V lost 4 bases to trimming and J lost 2 bases, with 8 bases between them. The CDR3 region has the DNA TGTGCCAGCAGTGTGGACGGTAACACCGGGGAGCTGTTTTTT. Protein: CASSVDGNTGELFF. Drawing the rest from reference TRBV2 and TRBJ2-2, the complete variable domain is EPEVTQTPSHQVTQMGQEVILRCVPISNHLYFYWYRQILGQKVEFLVSFYNNEISEKSEIFDDQFSVERPDGSNFTLKIRSTKLEDSAMYFCASSVDGNTGELFFGEGSRLTVL.

This clonotype was seen repeatedly, ten times or more. The chain recombines TRBV28 with TRBJ1-2, with D unclear. The CDR3 has 14 amino acids. V lost 7 bases, J lost 4 bases, and 16 bases lay in between. Germline V gene data show CDR1 as MDHEN and CDR2 as SYDVKM. The CDR3 DNA is TGTGCCAGCATTGGAGGGCCCGCAATCTATGGCTACACCTTC. Translated: CASIGGPAIYGYTF.

Many counts were recorded for this clonotype. The chain carries TRBV2 and TRBJ2-7; TRBD2 matches 15 bases. The CDR3 sequence is 14 residues long. CDR1 and CDR2 from the germline V gene are SNHLY and FYNNEI. With V trimmed by 7 bases and J by 4 bases, 2 bases remained unmatched. The CDR3 reads CASIGLAGGYEQYF. CDR3 DNA: TGTGCCAGCATCGGACTAGCGGGAGGGTACGAGCAGTACTTC.

This clonotype was recorded at least ten times. The chain combines TRBV28 with TRBJ2-7, with D tentatively TRBD2 (6 bases). V was shortened by 4 bases and J by 0 bases, with 19 bases between the two germline ends. The germline V gene has CDR1 MDHEN and CDR2 SYDVKM. The length of the CDR3 is 17 residues. Written as DNA, the CDR3 is TGTGCCAGCAGTTCCCCCGCGGGGCGGGGTTACTCCTACGAGCAGTACTTC. Translated, it gives CASSSPAGRGYSYEQYF.

The chain links TRBV7-3 to TRBJ2-2, with unresolved D. This CDR3 contains 13 residues. V was shortened by 5 bases and J by 6 bases, with 10 bases between the two germline ends. Looked up from germline, CDR1 is SGHTA and CDR2 is FQGTGA. The CDR3, as DNA: TGTGCCAGCAGCCCGAAAAACCCCGGGGAGCTGTTTTTT. Translating it yields CASSPKNPGELFF.

This clonotype occurred a few times. The chain is built from TRBV4-3 and TRBJ1-5; TRBD1 matches 11 bases. Trimming took 0 bases from V and 7 from J; bases not matched to a gene: 2. CDR1 and CDR2 (germline): LGHNA, YSLEER. The CDR3 totals 15 residues. The CDR3 reads CASSQDRDRGQPQHF. CDR3 in DNA: TGCGCCAGCAGCCAAGACCGGGACAGGGGGCAGCCCCAGCATTTT.

This clonotype was counted once. The chain carries TRBV12-3 or TRBV12-4 and TRBJ2-1; the match to TRBD1 covers 8 bases. The V segment lost 5 bases and the J segment 2 bases; nucleotides outside the gene matches: 8. The CDR3 runs 16 residues. The DNA of the CDR3 is TGTGCCAGCAGTGACAGGGGAGGAACTCCCTACAATGAGCAGTTCTTC. This codes for CASSDRGGTPYNEQFF.

Many counts were recorded for this clonotype. The chain uses TRBV7-2 and TRBJ2-7, with 8 positions matching TRBD2. CDR3 length: 14 residues. CDR1 is SGHTA, CDR2 FQGNSA, per germline. V dropped 5 bases and J dropped 4; count of bases not matched to a gene: 7. The CDR3 region is CASSNPGGGYEQYF. As DNA, the CDR3 is TGTGCCAGCAGCAATCCCGGCGGGGGGTACGAGCAGTACTTC.

This clonotype was counted ten times or more. This rearrangement joins TRBV7-2 to TRBJ2-7, with 7 bases matching TRBD2. The CDR3 runs to 14 residues. The V gene's germline CDR1 is SGHTA and CDR2 FQGNSA. Germline trimming cut 0 bases from V and 1 base from J; bases unmatched to any gene: 0. The CDR3 nucleotides read TGTGCCAGCAGCTTAGCAGCGGGGTCCTACGAGCAGTACTTC. It encodes CASSLAAGSYEQYF.

This clonotype was seen just once. One base away lies a much larger clone, so this may be a sequencing read error. The conserved final phenylalanine or tryptophan is absent from the CDR3, which likely points to a read error. The chain links TRBV20-1 to TRBJ1-2, with no clear D. From germline, CDR1 is DFQATT and CDR2 SNEGSKA (reference sequence). The CDR3 is 17 amino acids. The V end lost 5 bases, the J end lost 5 bases, and 27 bases lay between the germline ends. The CDR3 region has the DNA TGCAGTGCTCCTCCAAGGTTCGAGCAATCCCGGAAGTATGGCTACACCTCC. It specifies CSAPPRFEQSRKYGYTS.

This clonotype has a single count. The chain uses TRBV10-3 and TRBJ2-5; 9 positions match TRBD2. The germline gives CDR1 ENHRY, CDR2 SYGVKD. Trimming cost V 2 bases and J 4 bases; bases outside gene matches: 8. CDR3 size: 16 residues. CDR3 sequence (DNA): TGTGCCATCAGTGAGGGGCGGGAGGGCCCCGGAGAGACCCAGTACTTC. This sequence encodes CAISEGREGPGETQYF.

The sample holds a few counts of this clonotype. The V gene is TRBV19, the J gene TRBJ1-1; 7 positions agree with TRBD1. This CDR3 has 14 residues. V trimming: 7 bases; J trimming: 0 bases; junction bases outside the gene matches: 5. Germline values: CDR1 LNHDA, CDR2 SQIVND (reference sequence). CDR3 amino acids: CASTPGQMNTEAFF. CDR3 sequence (DNA): TGTGCCAGTACCCCGGGACAGATGAACACTGAAGCTTTCTTT.

The chain links TRBV27 to TRBJ2-2, with TRBD1 matching 9 bases. The CDR3 length is 14 residues. Trimming cost V 5 bases and J 6 bases; bases outside gene matches: 4. Germline values: CDR1 MNHEY, CDR2 SMNVEV (reference sequence). The CDR3 DNA follows: TGTGCCAGCAGTCCCCGGGACAGGGCCGGGGAGCTGTTTTTT. It is translated as CASSPRDRAGELFF.

This clonotype was counted many times. This sequence joins TRBV24-1 and TRBJ2-5, with 12 positions matching TRBD1. V was pared by 9 bases and J by 5 bases, with 3 bases of the junction left unmatched. CDR1 is KGHDR, CDR2 SFDVKD, per germline. This CDR3 comprises 13 residues. CDR3 region: CATGTGGAETQYF. DNA for the CDR3: TGTGCCACCGGGACAGGGGGCGCCGAGACCCAGTACTTC.

As to this clonotype: A read error likely explains this, since a far larger clone differs by one base. This chain links TRBV2 with TRBJ2-5, with D unclear. Germline-derived CDR1 and CDR2 are SNHLY and FYNNEI. The CDR3 spans 14 residues. Trimming shortened V by 5 bases and J by 13 bases, and 23 bases separated the two germline ends. Written as DNA, the CDR3 is TGTGCCAGCAGTTCAATCGCGGTTTCCTACGAGCGGTACTTC. It translates to CASSSIAVSYERYF. The entire variable domain, with the rest obtained from reference TRBV2 and TRBJ2-5, is as follows: EPEVTQTPSHQVTQMGQEVILRCVPISNHLYFYWYRQILGQKVEFLVSFYNNEISEKSEIFDDQFSVERPDGSNFTLKIRSTKLEDSAMYFCASSSIAVSYERYFGPGTRLLVL.